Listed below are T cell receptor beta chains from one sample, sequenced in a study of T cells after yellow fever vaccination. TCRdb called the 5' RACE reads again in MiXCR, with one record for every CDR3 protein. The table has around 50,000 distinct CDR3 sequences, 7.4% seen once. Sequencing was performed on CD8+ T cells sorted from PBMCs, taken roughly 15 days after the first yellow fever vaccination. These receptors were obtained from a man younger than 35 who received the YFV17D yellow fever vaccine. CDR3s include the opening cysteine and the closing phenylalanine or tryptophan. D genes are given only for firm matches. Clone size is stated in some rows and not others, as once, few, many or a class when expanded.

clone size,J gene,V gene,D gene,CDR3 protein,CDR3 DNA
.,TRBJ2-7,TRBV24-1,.,CATVGRRSWFEQYF,TGTGCCACCGTTGGACGCCGGTCGTGGTTCGAGCAGTACTTC
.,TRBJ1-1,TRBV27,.,CASSLGWTLNTEAFF,TGTGCCAGCAGCCTGGGTTGGACTCTGAACACTGAAGCTTTCTTT
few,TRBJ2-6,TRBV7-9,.,CASRSSGANVLTF,TGTGCCAGCAGGAGCTCTGGGGCCAACGTCCTGACTTTC
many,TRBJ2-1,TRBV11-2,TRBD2,CASSLSISGGAYEQFF,TGTGCCAGCAGCCTATCTATTAGCGGGGGGGCCTATGAGCAGTTCTTC
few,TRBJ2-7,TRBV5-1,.,CASQVWGGNEQYF,TGCGCCAGTCAGGTGTGGGGGGGCAACGAGCAGTACTTC
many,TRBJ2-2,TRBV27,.,CASSPLRNTGELFF,TGTGCCAGCAGTCCTCTCAGAAACACCGGGGAGCTGTTTTTT
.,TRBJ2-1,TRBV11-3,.,CASSSSHFGYEQFF,TGTGCCAGCAGCAGCTCCCATTTCGGGTATGAGCAGTTCTTC
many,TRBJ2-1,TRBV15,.,CATSRARGPYNEQFF,TGTGCCACCAGCAGAGCACGGGGCCCATACAATGAGCAGTTCTTC
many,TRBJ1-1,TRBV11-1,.,CASSFGTANTEAFF,TGTGCCAGCAGCTTCGGGACGGCGAACACTGAAGCTTTCTTT
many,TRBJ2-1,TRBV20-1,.,CSARDRQRAHNEQFF,TGCAGTGCTAGAGATAGGCAGCGGGCCCACAATGAGCAGTTCTTC
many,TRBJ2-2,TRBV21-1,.,CASSNYWGRELFF,TGTGCCAGCAGCAACTACTGGGGACGGGAGCTGTTTTTT
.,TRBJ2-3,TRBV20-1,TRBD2,CSAPLALAGGDTQYF,TGCAGTGCTCCCCTTGCGCTAGCGGGGGGGGATACGCAGTATTTT